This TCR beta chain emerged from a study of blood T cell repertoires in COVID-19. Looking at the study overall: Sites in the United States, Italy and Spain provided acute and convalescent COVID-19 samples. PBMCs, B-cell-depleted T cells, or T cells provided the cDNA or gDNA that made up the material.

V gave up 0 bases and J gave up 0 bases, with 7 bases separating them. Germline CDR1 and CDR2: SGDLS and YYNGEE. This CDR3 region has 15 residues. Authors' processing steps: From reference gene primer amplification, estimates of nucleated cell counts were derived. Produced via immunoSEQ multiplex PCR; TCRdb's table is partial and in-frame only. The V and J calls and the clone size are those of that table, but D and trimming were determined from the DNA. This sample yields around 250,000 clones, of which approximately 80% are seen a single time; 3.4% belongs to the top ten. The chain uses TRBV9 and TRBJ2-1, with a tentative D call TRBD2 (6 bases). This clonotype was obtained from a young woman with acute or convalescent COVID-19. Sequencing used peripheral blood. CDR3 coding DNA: TGTGCCAGCAGCGTAGAGGGACTCTCCTACAATGAGCAGTTCTTC. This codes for CASSVEGLSYNEQFF.